The 19 T cell receptor beta chains in this list originate from one sample, sequenced in a study of cytomegalovirus exposure and HLA in healthy donors. In the PCR, 60 Vbeta and 13 Jbeta primers were used. Repertoires were generated with immunoSEQ multiplex PCR, while TCRdb's copy carries only in-frame clones and drops some. The sample consists of about 160,000 clones, over 75% of them appearing once. Sequencing was done on a sample of PBMCs. Every receptor here comes from a woman under 40 in good health and CMV-seronegative.

The chain joins TRBV6-5 to TRBJ1-1; 7 nucleotides line up with TRBD1. CDR1 and CDR2 from the germline V gene are MNHEY and SVGAGI. With 3 bases clipped from V and 7 bases from J, the junction kept 11 bases outside the gene matches. The CDR3 spans 15 residues. CDR3 bases: TGTGCCAGCAGTTATTACGGGGACAGTTTGGGTGAAGCTTTCTTT. Translated, it gives CASSYYGDSLGEAFF.

The rearrangement links TRBV7-3 to TRBJ2-2; D possibly corresponds to TRBD2 (7 bases). Trimming removed 2 bases at V and 3 bases at J, with 10 bases between. CDR1 and CDR2 (germline): SGHTA, FQGTGA. There are 15 residues in the CDR3. The CDR3 is CASSLRGADTGELFF. CDR3 coding DNA: TGTGCCAGCAGCTTACGGGGGGCGGACACCGGGGAGCTGTTTTTT.

Details on this clone: One junction end disagrees with the germline gene, perhaps due to a read error. The chain has TRBV7-2 and TRBJ2-7; D call uncertain. The CDR3 is made up of 13 amino acids. The germline CDR1 and CDR2 sequences are SGHTA and FQGNSA. DNA of the CDR3: TGTGCCAGCAGCTTCCCCGCAGGTACTGAGCCGTACTTC. Its translation: CASSFPAGTEPYF.

The V call is TRBV7-6, the J call TRBJ1-5; a weak D match, TRBD1 (5 bases). CDR1 is SGHVS and CDR2 is FNYEAQ in the germline V gene. The CDR3 loop spans 14 amino acids. The V end was cut by 2 bases, the J end by 10 bases, with 15 bases between. The CDR3 loop is CASSLTEGFGPQHF. In DNA, the CDR3 is TGTGCCAGCAGCTTAACGGAGGGGTTCGGCCCCCAGCATTTT.

V usage is TRBV7-9 and J usage is TRBJ2-7; perhaps TRBD1 as D (5 bases). The CDR3 contains 14 residues. Per germline, CDR1 SEHNR and CDR2 FQNEAQ (reference sequence). V shed 8 bases and J shed 0 bases, with 14 bases lying between them. The CDR3 sequence: CASLGPTSSYEQYF. The CDR3, as DNA: TGTGCCAGCTTGGGGCCCACGAGCTCCTACGAGCAGTACTTC.

V and J are TRBV10-3 and TRBJ2-1; D unresolved. The germline V and J ends were trimmed by 3 bases and 0 bases, with 12 bases remaining between them. The CDR3 extends over 16 amino acids. Germline V gene data show CDR1 as ENHRY and CDR2 as SYGVKD. This CDR3 reads CAISDQTSSSYNEQFF. In DNA form, the CDR3 reads TGTGCCATCAGTGACCAGACTTCAAGCTCCTACAATGAGCAGTTCTTC.

The chain recombines TRBV2 with TRBJ1-6; 7 bases are shared with TRBD1. V dropped 4 bases and J dropped 6; count of bases not matched to a gene: 3. This CDR3 is 14 amino acids long. Per the germline V gene, CDR1 is SNHLY and CDR2 is FYNNEI. CDR3 sequence: CASSGGQINSPLHF. The CDR3 DNA reads as TGTGCCAGCAGTGGGGGACAGATTAATTCACCCCTCCACTTT.

The chain recombines TRBV29-1 with TRBJ2-3, with D possibly matching TRBD2 (6 bases). Germline V gene lookup returns CDR1 SQVTM and CDR2 ANQGSEA. Trimming removed 6 bases at V and 0 bases at J, with 13 bases between. The CDR3 loop spans 14 amino acids. CDR3 sequence reads: CSVERATSTDTQYF. CDR3 in DNA: TGCAGCGTCGAGCGGGCGACTAGCACAGATACGCAGTATTTT.

The chain uses TRBV2 and TRBJ2-1; D is possibly TRBD2 (5 bases). In germline, CDR1 is SNHLY, CDR2 FYNNEI. Trimming took off 7 bases at V and 8 bases at J, with 9 bases between the two ends. CDR3 length equals 11 residues. The CDR3 reads CASMPEDEQFF. CDR3 nucleotides: TGTGCCAGCATGCCGGAGGATGAGCAGTTCTTC.

The J gene is TRBJ1-3, the V gene TRBV6-5; 7 bases align to TRBD1. Losses at the gene ends were 3 bases for V and 3 bases for J; bases not matched to a gene: 5. CDR3 length: 15 amino acids. Germline loops: CDR1 MNHEY, CDR2 SVGAGI. The CDR3 DNA is TGTGCCAGCAGTTATCAGACAGGGAATGGAAACACCATATATTTT. Translated: CASSYQTGNGNTIYF.

The V gene is TRBV7-3, the J gene TRBJ2-3, with D maybe TRBD2 (6 bases). CDR1 is SGHTA, CDR2 FQGTGA, per germline. There are 13 residues in the CDR3. Trimming pared 0 bases from V and 5 bases from J, leaving 6 bases between. The CDR3 coding sequence is TGTGCCAGCAGCTTAACGGAGGGAGATACGCAGTATTTT. Its translation: CASSLTEGDTQYF.

The rearrangement links TRBV5-1 to TRBJ2-5, with a weak D call TRBD1 (6 bases). V dropped 2 bases and J dropped 4 bases, with 12 bases sitting between them. Germline V gene data show CDR1 as SGHRS and CDR2 as YFSETQ. This CDR3 is 14 amino acids long. CDR3 region: CASSLQARGETQYF. The CDR3 coding sequence is TGCGCCAGCAGCTTACAAGCCAGGGGAGAGACCCAGTACTTC.

The chain combines TRBV2 with TRBJ2-5; tentative D call: TRBD2 (6 bases). The J call may be mistaken, given a closer DNA end match to TRBJ2-7. This CDR3 has 15 amino acids. Germline CDR1 SNHLY, CDR2 FYNNEI. CDR3 nucleotide sequence: TGTGCCAGCATGCCATTCTTCGCGGGGTCCTACGAGCAGTACTTC. As protein: CASMPFFAGSYEQYF.

This chain links TRBV15 with TRBJ2-7, with a weak D call TRBD2 (7 bases). The CDR3 runs to 13 residues. Germline V gene sequence: CDR1 LNHNV, CDR2 YYDKDF (reference sequence). V lost 6 bases to trimming and J lost 5 bases, with 14 bases between them. CDR3 nucleotides: TGTGCCACCAGGGAAGGGGGGGCCGACGAGCAGTACTTC. This translates into CATREGGADEQYF.

The chain links TRBV30 to TRBJ1-6; possible D gene TRBD1, 6 bases. Germline CDR1 is GTSNPN and CDR2 is SVGIG (reference sequence). This CDR3 has 17 amino acids. The germline V and J ends were trimmed by 2 bases and 9 bases, with 23 bases remaining between them. CDR3 sequence: CAWSPTQGKGKVSPLHF. CDR3 sequence (DNA): TGTGCCTGGAGTCCGACACAGGGAAAGGGTAAAGTTTCACCCCTCCACTTT.

The chain combines TRBV2 with TRBJ1-2; TRBD1 matches at 9 bases. After removal of 8 bases from V and 0 bases from J, the junction contained 7 bases not matched to a gene. CDR1 is SNHLY and CDR2 is FYNNEI in the germline V gene. The CDR3 runs 15 residues. The chain's CDR3 is CASQLNRGPNYGYTF. For the CDR3, the DNA is TGTGCCAGCCAGTTAAACAGGGGGCCTAACTATGGCTACACCTTC.

The chain combines TRBV7-9 with TRBJ2-7; TRBD1 matches at 7 bases. J lost 6 bases, V lost 5 bases, and 10 bases had no gene match. CDR1 is SEHNR and CDR2 is FQNEAQ in the germline V gene (reference sequence). This CDR3 has 14 amino acids. The CDR3 coding sequence is TGTGCCAGCAGCGCCGACAGGGTAGTAAGCGAGCAGTACTTC. Its translation is CASSADRVVSEQYF.

The chain's CDR3 is CATSRDHKGALPQHF. The CDR3 DNA reads as TGTGCCACCAGCAGAGATCATAAGGGGGCCCTGCCCCAGCATTTT. The chain couples TRBV15 to TRBJ1-5, with 7 bases identical to TRBD1. This CDR3 has 15 amino acids. Trimming removed 0 bases from V and 9 bases from J; junction bases left unmatched: 8. Germline V gene lookup returns CDR1 LNHNV and CDR2 YYDKDF (reference sequence).

This clone was detected once. The chain is built from TRBV11-2 and TRBJ2-7; 7 nucleotides match TRBD1. The CDR3 extends over 14 amino acids. Germline-derived CDR1 and CDR2 are SGHAT and FQNNGV. V dropped 5 bases and J dropped 6; count of bases not matched to a gene: 10. Here the CDR3 DNA reads TGTGCCAGCAGCATCTCGACAGGGTATATCGAGCAGTACTTC. It translates to CASSISTGYIEQYF.